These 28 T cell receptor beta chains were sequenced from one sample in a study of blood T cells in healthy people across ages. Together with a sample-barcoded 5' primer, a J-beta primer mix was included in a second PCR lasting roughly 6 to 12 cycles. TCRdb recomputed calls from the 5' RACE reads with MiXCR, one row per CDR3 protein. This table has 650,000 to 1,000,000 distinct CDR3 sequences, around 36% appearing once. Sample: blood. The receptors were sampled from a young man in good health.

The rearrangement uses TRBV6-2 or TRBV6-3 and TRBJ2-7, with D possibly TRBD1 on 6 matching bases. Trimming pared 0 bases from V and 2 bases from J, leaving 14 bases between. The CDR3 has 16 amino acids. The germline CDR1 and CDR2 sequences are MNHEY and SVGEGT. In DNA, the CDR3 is TGTGCCAGCAGTTACTCCGGGACACGCCTACCCTACGAGCAGTACTTC. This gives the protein CASSYSGTRLPYEQYF.

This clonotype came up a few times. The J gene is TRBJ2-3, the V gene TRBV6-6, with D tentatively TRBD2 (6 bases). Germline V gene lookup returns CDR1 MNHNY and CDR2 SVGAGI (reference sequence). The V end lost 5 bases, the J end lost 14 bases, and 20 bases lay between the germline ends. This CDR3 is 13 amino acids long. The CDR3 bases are TGTGCCAGCAGTAGGCGGGACTGGTACTATAGGTATTTT. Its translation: CASSRRDWYYRYF.

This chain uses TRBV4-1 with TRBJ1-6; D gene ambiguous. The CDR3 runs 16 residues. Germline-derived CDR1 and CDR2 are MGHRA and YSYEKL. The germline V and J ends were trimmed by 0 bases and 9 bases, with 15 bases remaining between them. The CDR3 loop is CASSQDHQASASPLHF. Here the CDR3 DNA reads TGCGCCAGCAGCCAAGATCACCAGGCTTCAGCTTCACCCCTCCACTTT.

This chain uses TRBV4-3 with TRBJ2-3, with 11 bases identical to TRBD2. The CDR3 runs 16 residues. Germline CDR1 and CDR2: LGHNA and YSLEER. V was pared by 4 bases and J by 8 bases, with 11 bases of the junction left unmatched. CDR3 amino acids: CASSLVISGGVGTQYF. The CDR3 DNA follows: TGCGCCAGCAGCCTCGTGATTAGCGGGGGGGTCGGTACGCAGTATTTT.

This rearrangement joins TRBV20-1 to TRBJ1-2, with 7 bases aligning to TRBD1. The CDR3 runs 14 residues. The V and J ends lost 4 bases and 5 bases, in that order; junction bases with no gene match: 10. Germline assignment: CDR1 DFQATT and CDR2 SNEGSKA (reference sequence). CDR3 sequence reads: CSATLPGQIYGYTF. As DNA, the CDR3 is TGCAGTGCTACCCTTCCGGGACAGATTTATGGCTACACCTTC.

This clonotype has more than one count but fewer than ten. The CDR3 here is CAISEEGVSNQPQHF. CDR3 nucleotide sequence: TGTGCCATCAGTGAAGAGGGGGTGAGCAATCAGCCCCAGCATTTT. The chain employs TRBV10-3 and TRBJ1-5, with a possible D match to TRBD1 (6 bases). This CDR3 region has 15 residues. V dropped 3 bases and J dropped 1 base, with 10 bases sitting between them. Per germline, CDR1 ENHRY and CDR2 SYGVKD.

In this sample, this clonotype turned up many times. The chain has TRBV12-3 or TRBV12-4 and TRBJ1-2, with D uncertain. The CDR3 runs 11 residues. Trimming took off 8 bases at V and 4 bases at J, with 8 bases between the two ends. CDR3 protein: CASGHLYGYTF. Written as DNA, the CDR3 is TGTGCCAGCGGGCACCTCTATGGCTACACCTTC.

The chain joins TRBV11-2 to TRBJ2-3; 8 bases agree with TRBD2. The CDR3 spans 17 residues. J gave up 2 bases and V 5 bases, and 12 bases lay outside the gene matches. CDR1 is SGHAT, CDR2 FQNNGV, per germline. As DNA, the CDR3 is TGTGCCAGCAGCCGATGTCTACTAGCGGACCTCACAGATACGCAGTATTTT. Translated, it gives CASSRCLLADLTDTQYF. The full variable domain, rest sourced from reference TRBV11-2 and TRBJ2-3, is EAGVAQSPRYKIIEKRQSVAFWCNPISGHATLYWYQQILGQGPKLLIQFQNNGVVDDSQLPKDRFSAERLKGVDSTLKIQPAKLEDSAVYLCASSRCLLADLTDTQYFGPGTRLTVL.

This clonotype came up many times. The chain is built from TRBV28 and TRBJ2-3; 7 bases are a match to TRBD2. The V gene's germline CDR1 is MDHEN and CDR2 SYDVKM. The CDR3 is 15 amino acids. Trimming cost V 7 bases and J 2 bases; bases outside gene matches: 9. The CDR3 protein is CASTRPGRNTDTQYF. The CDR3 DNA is TGTGCCAGCACCCGACCCGGGAGGAACACAGATACGCAGTATTTT.

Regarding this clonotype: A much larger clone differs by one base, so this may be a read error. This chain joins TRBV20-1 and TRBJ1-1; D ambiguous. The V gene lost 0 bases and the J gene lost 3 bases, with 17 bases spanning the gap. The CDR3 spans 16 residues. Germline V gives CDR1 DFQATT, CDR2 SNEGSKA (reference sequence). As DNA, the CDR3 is TGCAGTGCTAGAGATCGGAAGCCTCTAAGGGACACTGAAGCTTTCTTT. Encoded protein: CSARDRKPLRDTEAFF.

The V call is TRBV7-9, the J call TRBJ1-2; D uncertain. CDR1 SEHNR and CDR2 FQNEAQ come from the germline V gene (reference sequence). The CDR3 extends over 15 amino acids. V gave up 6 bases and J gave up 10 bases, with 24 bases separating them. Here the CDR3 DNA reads TGTGCCAGCAGTTTTTCGGAGGGAGAGTCGGATGACTACACCTTC. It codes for CASSFSEGESDDYTF.

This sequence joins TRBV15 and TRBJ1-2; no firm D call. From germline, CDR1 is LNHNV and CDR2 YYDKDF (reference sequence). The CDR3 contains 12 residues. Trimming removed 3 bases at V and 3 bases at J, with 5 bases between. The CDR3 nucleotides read TGTGCCACCAGCAGTACGGACTATGGCTACACCTTC. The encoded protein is CATSSTDYGYTF. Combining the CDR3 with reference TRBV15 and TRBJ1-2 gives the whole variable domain DAMVIQNPRYQVTQFGKPVTLSCSQTLNHNVMYWYQQKSSQAPKLLFHYYDKDFNNEADTPDNFQSRRPNTSFCFLDIRSPGLGDTAMYLCATSSTDYGYTFGSGTRLTVV.

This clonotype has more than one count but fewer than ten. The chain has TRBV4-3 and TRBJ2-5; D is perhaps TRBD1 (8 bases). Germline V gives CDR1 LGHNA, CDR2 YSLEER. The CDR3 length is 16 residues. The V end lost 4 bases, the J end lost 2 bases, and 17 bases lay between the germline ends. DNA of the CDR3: TGCGCCAGCAGCCTCCGGGGGGACAGGAGTCAAGAGACCCAGTACTTC. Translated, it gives CASSLRGDRSQETQYF.

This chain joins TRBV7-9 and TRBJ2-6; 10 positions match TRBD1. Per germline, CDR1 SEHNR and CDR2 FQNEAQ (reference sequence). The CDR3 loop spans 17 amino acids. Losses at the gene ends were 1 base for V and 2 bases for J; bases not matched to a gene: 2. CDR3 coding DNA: TGTGCCAGCAGCTTAGGGACAGGGGGTACTGGGGCCAACGTCCTGACTTTC. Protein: CASSLGTGGTGANVLTF.

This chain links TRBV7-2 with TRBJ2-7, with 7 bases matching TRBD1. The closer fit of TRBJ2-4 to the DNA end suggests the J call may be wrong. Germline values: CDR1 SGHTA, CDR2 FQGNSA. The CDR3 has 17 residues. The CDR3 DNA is TGTGCCAGCAGCTATGACAGGGCGCGGCCCGACCGGGACATTCAGTACTTC. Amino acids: CASSYDRARPDRDIQYF.

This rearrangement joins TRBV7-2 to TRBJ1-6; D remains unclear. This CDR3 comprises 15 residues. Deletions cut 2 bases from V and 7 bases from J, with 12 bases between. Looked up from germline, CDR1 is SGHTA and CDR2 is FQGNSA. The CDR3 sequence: CASSLLGSYNSPLHF. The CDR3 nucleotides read TGTGCCAGCAGCTTATTAGGCAGCTACAATTCACCCCTCCACTTT.

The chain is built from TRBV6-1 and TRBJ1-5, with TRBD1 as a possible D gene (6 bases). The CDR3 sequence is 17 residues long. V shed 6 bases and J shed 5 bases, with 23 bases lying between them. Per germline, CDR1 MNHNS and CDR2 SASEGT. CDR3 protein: CASSPDVKGGLYQPQHF. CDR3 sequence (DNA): TGTGCCAGCAGCCCCGACGTGAAGGGGGGACTGTATCAGCCCCAGCATTTT.

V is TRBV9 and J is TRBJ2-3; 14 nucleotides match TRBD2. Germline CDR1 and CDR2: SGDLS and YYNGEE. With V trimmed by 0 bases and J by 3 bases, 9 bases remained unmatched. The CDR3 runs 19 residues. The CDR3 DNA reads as TGTGCCAGCAGCGTAGACGGGACTAGCGGGGGCTCTTATACAGATACGCAGTATTTT. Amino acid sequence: CASSVDGTSGGSYTDTQYF.

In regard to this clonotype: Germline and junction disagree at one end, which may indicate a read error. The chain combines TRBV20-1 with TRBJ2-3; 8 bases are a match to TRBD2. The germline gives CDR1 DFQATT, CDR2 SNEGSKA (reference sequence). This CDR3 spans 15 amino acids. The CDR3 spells CSANRAGGGTDTRYF. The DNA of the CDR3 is TGCAGTGCCAATCGGGCGGGGGGCGGCACAGATACGCGGTATTTT.

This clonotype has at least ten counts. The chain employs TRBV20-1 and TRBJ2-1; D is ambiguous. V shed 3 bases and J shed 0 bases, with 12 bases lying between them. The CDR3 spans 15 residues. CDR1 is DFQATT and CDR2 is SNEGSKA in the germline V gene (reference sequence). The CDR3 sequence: CSASKGIASYNEQFF. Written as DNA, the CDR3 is TGCAGTGCTAGTAAGGGAATAGCCTCCTACAATGAGCAGTTCTTC.

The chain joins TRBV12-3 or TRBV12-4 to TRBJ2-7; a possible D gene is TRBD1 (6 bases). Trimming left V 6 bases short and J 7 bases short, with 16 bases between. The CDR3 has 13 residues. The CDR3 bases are TGTGCCAGCAGCAACAGGGTCCGAAATGAGCAGTACTTC. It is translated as CASSNRVRNEQYF.

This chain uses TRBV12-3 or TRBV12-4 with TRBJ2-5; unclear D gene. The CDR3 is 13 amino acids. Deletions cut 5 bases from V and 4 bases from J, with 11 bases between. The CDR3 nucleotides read TGTGCCAGCAGTGTAAGGGCCACAGAGACCCAGTACTTC. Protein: CASSVRATETQYF.

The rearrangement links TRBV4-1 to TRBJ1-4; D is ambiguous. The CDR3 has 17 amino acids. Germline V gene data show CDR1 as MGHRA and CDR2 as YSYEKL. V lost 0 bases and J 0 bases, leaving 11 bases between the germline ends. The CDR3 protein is CASSQEPIVATNEKLFF. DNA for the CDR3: TGCGCCAGCAGCCAAGAGCCCATTGTTGCAACTAATGAAAAACTGTTTTTT.

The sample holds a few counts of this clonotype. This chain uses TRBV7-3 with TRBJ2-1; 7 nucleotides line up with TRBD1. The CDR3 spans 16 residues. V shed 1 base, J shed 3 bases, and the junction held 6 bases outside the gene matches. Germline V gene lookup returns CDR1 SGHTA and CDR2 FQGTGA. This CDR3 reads CASSLMNRGGYNEQFF. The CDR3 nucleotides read TGTGCCAGCAGCTTAATGAACAGGGGCGGCTACAATGAGCAGTTCTTC.

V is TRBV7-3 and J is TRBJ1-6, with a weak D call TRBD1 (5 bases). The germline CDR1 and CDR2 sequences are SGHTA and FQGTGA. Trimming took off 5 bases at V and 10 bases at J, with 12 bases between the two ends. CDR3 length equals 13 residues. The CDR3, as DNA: TGTGCCAGCAGCATACACGGGGGGTCACCCCTCCACTTT. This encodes CASSIHGGSPLHF.

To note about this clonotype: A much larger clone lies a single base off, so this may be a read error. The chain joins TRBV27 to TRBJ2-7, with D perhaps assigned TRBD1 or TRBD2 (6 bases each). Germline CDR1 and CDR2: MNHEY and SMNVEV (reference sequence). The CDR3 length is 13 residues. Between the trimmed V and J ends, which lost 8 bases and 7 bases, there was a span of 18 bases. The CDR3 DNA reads TGTGCCAGCGGTCCGTCGGGGGCTCTGGAGCAGTACTTC. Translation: CASGPSGALEQYF.

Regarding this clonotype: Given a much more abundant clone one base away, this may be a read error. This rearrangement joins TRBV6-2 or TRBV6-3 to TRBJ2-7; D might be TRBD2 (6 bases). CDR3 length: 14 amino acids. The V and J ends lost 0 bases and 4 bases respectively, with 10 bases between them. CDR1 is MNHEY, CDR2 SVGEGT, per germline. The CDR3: CASSYSSRGYEQYF. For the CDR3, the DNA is TGTGCCAGCAGTTACTCATCGCGGGGTTACGAGCAGTACTTC.

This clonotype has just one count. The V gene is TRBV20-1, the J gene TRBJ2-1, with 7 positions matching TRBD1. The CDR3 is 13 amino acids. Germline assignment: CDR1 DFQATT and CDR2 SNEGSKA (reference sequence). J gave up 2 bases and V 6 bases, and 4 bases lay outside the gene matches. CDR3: CSASTGPYNEQFF. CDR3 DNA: TGCAGTGCCTCGACAGGGCCCTACAATGAGCAGTTCTTC.